The following is a TCR beta chain sequence with its context. No antigen is known for it. This sample was taken from a study of T cell repertoires in cytomegalovirus infection. MiXCR, applied by TCRdb to the reads, yields one record per CDR3 protein. The sample consists of nearly 700,000 distinct CDR3 sequences, around a third of them appearing once. The CDR3 sequence is 13 residues long. From germline, CDR1 is SEHNR and CDR2 FQNEAQ (reference sequence). Between the trimmed V and J ends, which lost 5 bases and 7 bases, there was a span of 15 bases. The specimen comprised cultured PBMCs, sampled from culture after CMV antigen stimulation. This receptor was identified in a human donor in good health (CMV status not recorded). Some clones in this sample may be carry-over from other donors' samples. This chain links TRBV7-9 with TRBJ2-7, with D maybe TRBD2 (5 bases). The CDR3 here is CASSTRTGGEQYF. The CDR3 DNA reads TGTGCCAGCAGCACTAGGACGGGCGGAGAGCAGTACTTC.